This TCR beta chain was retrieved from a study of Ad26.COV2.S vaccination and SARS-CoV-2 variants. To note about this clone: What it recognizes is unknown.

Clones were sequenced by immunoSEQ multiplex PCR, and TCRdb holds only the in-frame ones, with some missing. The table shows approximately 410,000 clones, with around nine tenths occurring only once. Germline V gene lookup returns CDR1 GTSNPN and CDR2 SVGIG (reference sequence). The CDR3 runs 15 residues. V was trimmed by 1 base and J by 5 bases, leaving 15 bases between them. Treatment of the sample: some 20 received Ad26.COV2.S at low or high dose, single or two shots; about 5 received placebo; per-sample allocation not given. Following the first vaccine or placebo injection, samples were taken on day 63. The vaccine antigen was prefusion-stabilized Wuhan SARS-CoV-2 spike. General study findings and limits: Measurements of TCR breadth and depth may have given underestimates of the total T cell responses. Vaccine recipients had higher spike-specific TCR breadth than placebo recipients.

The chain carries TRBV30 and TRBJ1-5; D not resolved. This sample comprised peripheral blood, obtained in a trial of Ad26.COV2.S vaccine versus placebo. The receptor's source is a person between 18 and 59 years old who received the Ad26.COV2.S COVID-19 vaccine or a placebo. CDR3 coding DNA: TGTGCCTGGAGTGCGAGGACGGCATTAGATCAGCCCCAGCATTTT. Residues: CAWSARTALDQPQHF.